The present T cell receptor beta chain was sequenced within a study of T-cell reconstitution after alpha-beta-depleted transplantation in children. Study observations and caveats: Recipient T cells and thymic progenitors that survived gave rise to the high TCRbeta diversity observed at day 60 in some patients. Several hundred expanded graft clones reportedly were the source of alpha-beta T cells about two months after transplant. Hyperexpanded clones declined; after one year, newly produced T cells mostly supplied diversity.

Molecular barcoding with unique molecular identifiers was used for the TCRbeta library. TCRdb reprocessed the PCR reads via MiXCR and lists one record per CDR3 protein. The sample lists about 980,000 distinct CDR3 sequences, roughly 31% seen once, with roughly 28% in the top ten. In the case of this clonotype: Its antigen is unidentified.

The sample was PBMCs, mostly from graft donor cells, taken 360 days after TCRalphabeta/CD19-depleted stem cell transplant. This TCR was sampled from a boy less than two years old who had a stem cell transplant for SCID, so the T cells may come from the graft donor.

Here the CDR3 reads CASSLMVAGPHNEQFF. CDR3 bases: TGTGCCAGCAGTTTAATGGTAGCGGGGCCCCACAATGAGCAGTTCTTC. J is TRBJ2-1 and V is TRBV28; the match to TRBD2 covers 8 bases. Germline V gives CDR1 MDHEN, CDR2 SYDVKM. This CDR3 spans 16 amino acids. The V and J ends lost 2 bases and 5 bases, in that order; junction bases with no gene match: 8.